The 18 T cell receptor beta chains reported below all come from one sample, sequenced in a study of cytomegalovirus exposure and HLA in healthy donors. With 60 Vbeta and 13 Jbeta primers, the PCR was carried out. This table comes from immunoSEQ multiplex PCR, and its TCRdb copy is limited to in-frame clones, with some not included. The repertoire table contains about 140,000 clones. Sequenced sample: PBMCs. The receptors shown here come from a man aged 35-49 years in good health and CMV-seronegative.

The chain has TRBV6-1 and TRBJ2-6; D remains ambiguous. The CDR3 covers 16 residues. Looked up from germline, CDR1 is MNHNS and CDR2 is SASEGT. The V end was cut by 2 bases, the J end by 0 bases, with 8 bases between. CDR3 nucleotides: TGTGCCAGCAGTGAAAAATCCTTCTCTGGGGCCAACGTCCTGACTTTC. Translated: CASSEKSFSGANVLTF.

The rearrangement links TRBV11-2 to TRBJ2-5; the match to TRBD1 covers 8 bases. The CDR3 consists of 13 residues. From germline, CDR1 is SGHAT and CDR2 FQNNGV. The junction had 5 bases not matched to a gene; V was cut back by 6 bases and J by 5 bases. The CDR3 nucleotides read TGTGCCAGCAGGGGACAGGAGGGGGAGACCCAGTACTTC. Translation gives CASRGQEGETQYF.

This chain joins TRBV10-3 and TRBJ2-1; 7 nucleotides match TRBD2. Germline-derived CDR1 and CDR2 are ENHRY and SYGVKD. CDR3 size: 18 residues. V lost 8 bases to trimming and J lost 0 bases; unmatched junction nucleotides: 16. CDR3 bases: TGTGCCATCCGGCCAGCGGGGAGAACTTCCAGCTCCTACAATGAGCAGTTCTTC. Amino acid sequence: CAIRPAGRTSSSYNEQFF.

The chain recombines TRBV18 with TRBJ1-2; 9 positions match TRBD1. CDR3 length: 17 residues. CDR1 and CDR2 from the germline V gene are KGHSH and LQKENI. After removal of 5 bases from V and 4 bases from J, the junction contained 14 bases not matched to a gene. The CDR3, as DNA: TGTGCCAGCTCAGCTACAGGGGGCCCATCTCGCAGCTATGGCTACACCTTC. Amino acids: CASSATGGPSRSYGYTF.

The rearrangement links TRBV5-6 to TRBJ2-7; no firm D call. The CDR3 has 14 residues. Trimming shortened V by 3 bases and J by 2 bases, and 12 bases separated the two germline ends. Per the germline V gene, CDR1 is SGHDT and CDR2 is YYEEEE. This CDR3 is CASSSLNFPYEQYF. CDR3 DNA: TGTGCCAGCAGCTCTCTAAATTTTCCCTACGAGCAGTACTTC.

The chain recombines TRBV11-2 with TRBJ2-3; D unresolved. CDR1 SGHAT and CDR2 FQNNGV come from the germline V gene. CDR3 length: 14 amino acids. V was shortened by 7 bases and J by 0 bases, with 11 bases between the two germline ends. The DNA of the CDR3 is TGTGCCAGCACCTTCGACACTAGCACAGATACGCAGTATTTT. Encoded protein: CASTFDTSTDTQYF.

The chain recombines TRBV7-9 with TRBJ1-1; D ambiguous. The CDR3 spans 14 residues. Germline CDR1 is SEHNR and CDR2 is FQNEAQ (reference sequence). Deletions cut 2 bases from V and 4 bases from J, with 11 bases between. This CDR3 reads CASSLSGLSTEAFF. The CDR3 DNA reads as TGTGCCAGCAGCTTATCGGGTCTGAGCACTGAAGCTTTCTTT.

This chain uses TRBV19 with TRBJ2-7; 9 bases line up with TRBD1. Germline V gene sequence: CDR1 LNHDA, CDR2 SQIVND (reference sequence). The CDR3 contains 16 residues. The J segment lost 5 bases and the V segment lost 3 bases, leaving 11 bases of the junction unmatched. The CDR3 spells CASSIPSGQGTNEQYF. The CDR3 coding sequence is TGTGCCAGTAGTATCCCCTCCGGACAGGGGACGAACGAGCAGTACTTC. Full variable domain (missing parts from reference TRBV19 and TRBJ2-7): DGGITQSPKYLFRKEGQNVTLSCEQNLNHDAMYWYRQDPGQGLRLIYYSQIVNDFQKGDIAEGYSVSREKKESFPLTVTSAQKNPTAFYLCASSIPSGQGTNEQYFGPGTRLTVT.

The chain carries TRBV4-3 and TRBJ2-5; a weak D match, TRBD1 (6 bases). From germline, CDR1 is LGHNA and CDR2 YSLEER. V was trimmed by 0 bases and J by 1 base, leaving 12 bases between them. The CDR3 consists of 16 residues. CDR3 protein: CASSQEVGRGQETQYF. The CDR3 coding sequence is TGCGCCAGCAGCCAAGAGGTTGGCAGGGGCCAAGAGACCCAGTACTTC.

The chain combines TRBV11-3 with TRBJ1-1; D may be TRBD1 (5 bases). The CDR3 runs 16 residues. V was cut by 1 base and J by 0 bases, with 12 bases left in between. Germline loops: CDR1 SGHNT, CDR2 YENEEA. This chain's CDR3 is CASSLVPGKMNTEAFF. As DNA, the CDR3 is TGTGCCAGCAGCTTAGTGCCAGGGAAGATGAACACTGAAGCTTTCTTT.

The chain recombines TRBV19 with TRBJ2-7; a possible D gene is TRBD2 (5 bases). Germline loops: CDR1 LNHDA, CDR2 SQIVND (reference sequence). V lost 0 bases, J lost 0 bases, and 12 bases lay in between. This CDR3 region has 16 residues. As DNA, the CDR3 is TGTGCCAGTAGTATAGATGAGGGAGAAGCCTCCTACGAGCAGTACTTC. Translated, it gives CASSIDEGEASYEQYF.

The chain recombines TRBV11-3 with TRBJ2-3; 10 nucleotides match TRBD1. V was clipped by 5 bases and J by 4 bases; unmatched bases: 3. The CDR3 runs to 14 residues. Germline lookup yields CDR1 SGHNT and CDR2 YENEEA. The DNA for the CDR3 is TGTGCCAGCAGCCCGACAGGGGGCGCAGATACGCAGTATTTT. This translates into CASSPTGGADTQYF. Full variable domain (outside the CDR3, taken from reference TRBV11-3 and TRBJ2-3): EAGVVQSPRYKIIEKKQPVAFWCNPISGHNTLYWYLQNLGQGPELLIRYENEEAVDDSQLPKDRFSAERLKGVDSTLKIQPAELGDSAVYLCASSPTGGADTQYFGPGTRLTVL.

V is TRBV5-1 and J is TRBJ1-1; perhaps TRBD1 as D (5 bases). The length of the CDR3 is 13 residues. Trimming took off 7 bases at V and 4 bases at J, with 14 bases between the two ends. Germline loops: CDR1 SGHRS, CDR2 YFSETQ. Here the CDR3 DNA reads TGCGCCAGCGCAGCAGGGAGGAGCACTGAAGCTTTCTTT. Translating it yields CASAAGRSTEAFF.

J is TRBJ2-5 and V is TRBV7-6; a weak D match, TRBD2 (6 bases). V lost 6 bases and J 4 bases, leaving 24 bases between the germline ends. The CDR3 sequence is 17 residues long. CDR1 is SGHVS and CDR2 is FNYEAQ in the germline V gene. CDR3 protein: CASSPGGWAGHGETQYF. Here the CDR3 DNA reads TGTGCCAGCAGTCCAGGAGGCTGGGCGGGGCATGGAGAGACCCAGTACTTC.

The chain recombines TRBV4-3 with TRBJ2-6; maybe TRBD1 (6 bases). From germline, CDR1 is LGHNA and CDR2 YSLEER. The ends were cut back, 0 bases at V and 1 base at J, with 10 bases in the middle. CDR3 length equals 17 residues. The CDR3 DNA follows: TGCGCCAGCAGCCAAGATCTGGGGGCGTCTGGGGCCAACGTCCTGACTTTC. Protein: CASSQDLGASGANVLTF.

The genes are TRBV5-1 and TRBJ1-2, with 8 bases matching TRBD1. Germline V gene sequence: CDR1 SGHRS, CDR2 YFSETQ. The CDR3 extends over 14 amino acids. Losses at the gene ends were 3 bases for V and 4 bases for J; bases not matched to a gene: 5. The chain's CDR3 is CASSWGDRSYGYTF. The CDR3 DNA is TGCGCCAGCAGCTGGGGGGACAGGAGCTATGGCTACACCTTC.

V and J are TRBV19 and TRBJ1-1; the D gene is possibly TRBD1 (6 bases). The V gene's germline CDR1 is LNHDA and CDR2 SQIVND (reference sequence). V was shortened by 5 bases and J by 8 bases, with 18 bases between the two germline ends. This CDR3 contains 14 residues. For the CDR3, the DNA is TGTGCCAGTAGTCACGGACAGCTTCAGACCGAAGCTTTCTTT. Amino acids: CASSHGQLQTEAFF. The full variable domain, in which reference TRBV19 and TRBJ1-1 provide the parts outside the CDR3, is DGGITQSPKYLFRKEGQNVTLSCEQNLNHDAMYWYRQDPGQGLRLIYYSQIVNDFQKGDIAEGYSVSREKKESFPLTVTSAQKNPTAFYLCASSHGQLQTEAFFGQGTRLTVV.

The V call is TRBV28, the J call TRBJ2-1; the D gene is possibly TRBD1 (6 bases). V lost 6 bases to trimming and J lost 3 bases, with 18 bases between them. The CDR3 loop spans 16 amino acids. CDR1 and CDR2 from the germline V gene are MDHEN and SYDVKM. CDR3 DNA sequence: TGTGCCAGCAGGGAGACCGGACAGAAAATCTACAATGAGCAGTTCTTC. Protein product: CASRETGQKIYNEQFF.